These T cell receptor beta chains were read from a single sample in a study of early T cells in non-severe SARS-CoV-2 infection. TCRdb re-analysed the 5' RACE reads in MiXCR, keeping a single row per CDR3 protein. This table holds 35,000 to 40,000 distinct CDR3 sequences, roughly 9.7% found once. Material: whole blood. The receptors come from an adult who was a healthcare worker with PCR-confirmed SARS-CoV-2 infection or an uninfected control (not recorded which). Both conserved end residues are part of each CDR3. A D gene is named only where the DNA matches it firmly. The size entry is marked missing in some rows and otherwise reads once, few, many or a size class.

v_call	j_call	clone_size	d_call	cdr3_nt	cdr3_aa
TRBV9	TRBJ1-1	.	.	TGTGCCAGCAGCGTCCAGACAGGTACTGAAGCTTTCTTT	CASSVQTGTEAFF
TRBV21-1	TRBJ1-1	few	.	TGTGCCAGCAGCAAAGCGCTTTTCCGACAGACAAACACTGAAGCTTTCTTT	CASSKALFRQTNTEAFF
TRBV6-2/TRBV6-3	TRBJ2-3	.	TRBD1	TGTGCCAGCAGTTACTCAAGGACAGGCTCCACAGATACGCAGTATTTT	CASSYSRTGSTDTQYF
TRBV20-1	TRBJ1-5	.	.	TGCAGTGCAACGAACTACAACAATCAGCCCCAGCATTTT	CSATNYNNQPQHF
TRBV12-5	TRBJ2-4	.	.	TGTGCTAGCGCTAACCGGGCAGGGCCTGGGTACTTC	CASANRAGPGYF
TRBV6-1	TRBJ1-6	few	TRBD1	TGTGCCAGCAGTTGGGACAGTAGGTCACCCCTCCACTTT	CASSWDSRSPLHF
TRBV10-3	TRBJ1-1	.	.	TGTGCCACCGGCCGGGAGATGAACACTGAAGCTTTCTTT	CATGREMNTEAFF
TRBV5-5	TRBJ1-1	.	.	TGTGCCAGCAGTTCGGGGGGTAGGACCTGGAACACTGAAGCTTTCTTT	CASSSGGRTWNTEAFF
TRBV29-1	TRBJ2-1	many	TRBD2	TGCAGCGTTGCTAGCGGGGGATACAATGAGCAGTTCTTC	CSVASGGYNEQFF
TRBV7-2	TRBJ2-3	many	TRBD2	TGTGCCAGCAGCTTAGTGGGAGGGACTAGCGGCACAGATACGCAGTATTTT	CASSLVGGTSGTDTQYF
TRBV12-3/TRBV12-4	TRBJ1-2	few	TRBD1	TGTGCCAGCAGCCCTACAGGGGACAAGTATGGCTACACCTTC	CASSPTGDKYGYTF
TRBV6-6	TRBJ1-3	.	TRBD1	TGTGCCAGCAGCCTGGACAGGGTCGAATCTGGAAACACCATATATTTT	CASSLDRVESGNTIYF
TRBV2	TRBJ2-7	.	.	TGTGCCAGCAGTGGTTTGCTCTCCTACGAGCAGTACTTC	CASSGLLSYEQYF
TRBV12-3/TRBV12-4	TRBJ1-2	many	.	TGTGCCAGCAGAGAACAGGGTAACTATGGCTACACCTTC	CASREQGNYGYTF
TRBV6-2/TRBV6-3	TRBJ2-5	many	TRBD2	TGTGCCAGCAGTTACGATGGCGGGGGGGCAGAGACCCAGTACTTC	CASSYDGGGAETQYF
TRBV12-3/TRBV12-4	TRBJ1-3	many	.	TGTGCCAGCAGTCGGACAGCAGGAAACACCATATATTTT	CASSRTAGNTIYF
TRBV11-2	TRBJ1-2	many	TRBD1	TGTGCCAGCAGCTCATGGGACAGTCCCCCAGTTGCATATTATGGCTACACCTTC	CASSSWDSPPVAYYGYTF
TRBV12-3/TRBV12-4	TRBJ2-1	few	.	TGTGCCAGCAGTTTAGTACAGGCGACCTACAATGAGCAGTTCTTC	CASSLVQATYNEQFF
TRBV28	TRBJ1-2	.	.	TGTGCCAGCAGCCGGACAGTTGTCTATGGCTACACCTTC	CASSRTVVYGYTF
TRBV7-9	TRBJ1-2	many	.	TGTGCCAGCAGCTTAGACTATGGCTACACCTTC	CASSLDYGYTF
TRBV20-1	TRBJ1-2	few	.	TGCAGTGCCCCAGTCCAGGCTAACTATGGCTACACCTTC	CSAPVQANYGYTF
TRBV2	TRBJ1-1	many	.	TGTGCCACCACTTTCAGGGGATCGAACACTGAAGCTTTCTTT	CATTFRGSNTEAFF
TRBV7-3	TRBJ2-2	many	TRBD2	TGTGCCAGCAGCTTAAGTCGCTTAGGGACTACTCCGAACACCGGGGAGCTGTTTTTT	CASSLSRLGTTPNTGELFF
TRBV10-2	TRBJ2-1	many	.	TGCGCCAGCTCGATAGTAGTATTCAATGAGCAGTTCTTC	CASSIVVFNEQFF
TRBV12-3/TRBV12-4	TRBJ1-3	many	.	TGTGCCAGCAGTTTCGCCGGGGCGATCTCTGGAAACACCATATATTTT	CASSFAGAISGNTIYF
TRBV7-8	TRBJ1-5	many	.	TGTGCCAGCAGCTTAGGGCGGCCGGGGCAATTACAGCCCCAGCATTTT	CASSLGRPGQLQPQHF
TRBV27	TRBJ2-4	many	.	TGTGCCAGCAGTTTAGGAGGGAAAAACATTCAGTACTTC	CASSLGGKNIQYF
TRBV6-1	TRBJ1-1	few	.	TGTGCCAGCAGTGAAGAGAACACTGAAGCTTTCTTT	CASSEENTEAFF
TRBV6-2/TRBV6-3	TRBJ2-5	many	.	TGTGCCAGCAGTTACCCCCTACTGGGCCAAGAGACCCAGTACTTC	CASSYPLLGQETQYF
TRBV4-2	TRBJ1-1	many	TRBD1	TGTGCCAGCAGCCTTCCTCGAGACAGGGTGAACACTGAAGCTTTCTTT	CASSLPRDRVNTEAFF
TRBV20-1	TRBJ2-2	many	.	TGCAGTGCTAGAGATCGTGGCCAAACCGGGGAGCTGTTTTTT	CSARDRGQTGELFF
TRBV19	TRBJ1-1	.	.	TGTGCCAGTAGTTCCCTCGGAGGGGGAGGCACTGAAGCTTTCTTT	CASSSLGGGGTEAFF
TRBV20-1	TRBJ2-5	few	TRBD2	TGCAGTGCCCTGTCTCTAGCGGGGGGTAAAGAGACCCAGTACTTC	CSALSLAGGKETQYF
TRBV10-3	TRBJ1-6	medium-sized	.	TGTGCCATCAGTGAAACGCATCGCGGTTCACCCCTCCACTTT	CAISETHRGSPLHF
TRBV3-1	TRBJ2-7	.	.	TGTGCCAGCAGCCATAAACACTTCTACGAGCAGTACTTC	CASSHKHFYEQYF
TRBV2	TRBJ2-5	.	TRBD1	TGTGCCAGCAGCCTTGGACAGGGGAGGACGGAGACCCAGTACTTC	CASSLGQGRTETQYF
TRBV6-2/TRBV6-3	TRBJ1-2	many	.	TGTGCCAGCTCGGACCGGCAGGGCTATGGCTACACCTTC	CASSDRQGYGYTF
TRBV28	TRBJ1-5	few	.	TGTGCCAGCAGTTGGGAGGGACCCCAGCCCCAGCATTTT	CASSWEGPQPQHF
TRBV7-2	TRBJ2-7	many	.	TGTGCCAGCAGTGGGGGAGATAGGGCCTACGAGCAGTACTTC	CASSGGDRAYEQYF
TRBV6-6	TRBJ2-7	.	TRBD2	TGTGCCAGCAGTGAAGCGGGGAGCTCCTACGAGCAGTACTTC	CASSEAGSSYEQYF
TRBV27	TRBJ2-5	many	.	TGTGCCAGCAGTCCCCTCGCGGGTACCCAAGAGACCCAGTACTTC	CASSPLAGTQETQYF
TRBV7-3	TRBJ2-1	few	TRBD2	TGTGCCAGCAGCTTAGGGCGGGGGGTTCTAAATGAGCAGTTCTTC	CASSLGRGVLNEQFF
TRBV3-1	TRBJ2-5	.	.	TGTGCCAGCAGCCTTCCCTTGGAAGAAATTCAAGAGACCCAGTACTTC	CASSLPLEEIQETQYF
TRBV29-1	TRBJ1-1	many	.	TGCAGCGTTGAGCCCGGCGCTGAAGCTTTCTTT	CSVEPGAEAFF
TRBV20-1	TRBJ2-7	.	.	TGCAGTGCTAGTCTGGAGGGCAGCTCCTACGAGCAGTACTTC	CSASLEGSSYEQYF
TRBV29-1	TRBJ2-4	.	.	TGCAGCATCAGACTAGCCAAAAACATTCAGTACTTC	CSIRLAKNIQYF
TRBV9	TRBJ2-1	few	.	TGTGCCAGCAGCGTCTTAGGGGGCAATGAGCAGTTCTTC	CASSVLGGNEQFF
TRBV12-3/TRBV12-4	TRBJ1-1	many	.	TGTGCCAGCAGTCCAACGGGCCGGACGAACACTGAAGCTTTCTTT	CASSPTGRTNTEAFF
TRBV20-1	TRBJ2-7	many	.	TGCAGTGCTCGTATTTCTGAGGAGCAGTACTTC	CSARISEEQYF
TRBV7-2	TRBJ1-1	few	.	TGTGCCAGCAGAAACGGGAACACTGAAGCTTTCTTT	CASRNGNTEAFF
TRBV6-1	TRBJ1-1	many	.	TGTGCCAGCAGTGAAGCAGGTCGCCACACTGAAGCTTTCTTT	CASSEAGRHTEAFF
TRBV27	TRBJ2-7	few	.	TGTGCCAGCGGATACTACGAGCAGTACTTC	CASGYYEQYF
TRBV6-2/TRBV6-3	TRBJ2-1	medium-sized	.	TGTGCCAGCAGTATCCGACAAGAGGGAAACGATGAGCAGTTCTTC	CASSIRQEGNDEQFF